A single T cell receptor beta chain is shown here with its context. Its antigen is not yet known. No much larger clonotype is one base removed from it; base qualities were not supplied. The sample's treatment or condition label, decoded: roughly 10-day PBMC culture with coronavirus spike peptide pools or control peptides (ViraFEST assay). The study used the ViraFEST assay, which expanded antigen-specific T cells with peptide pools and then identified expanded clonotypes by TCR sequencing. Positive SARS-CoV-2 PCR tests in the convalescent patients dated from March to December 2020, before Alpha, Beta and Delta variants emerged in the United States. Each well held millions of PBMCs cultured in IMDM containing roughly 5% human AB serum and 9 to 10 IU/ml IL-2, with about 10 ug/ml peptide pools added. Half of the culture medium was replaced with fresh IL-2-containing medium on days 3 and 7. After around 10 days of culture, CD4+ T cells were isolated by negative selection with the EasySep CD4+ T cell isolation kit. Ficoll-Paque Plus gradient centrifugation was used to isolate PBMCs from whole blood, and the isolated PBMCs were then either used fresh or cryopreserved at -140C. Each culture condition was generally run in triplicate wells.

The data derive from a study of vaccination and CD4 T cells after COVID-19 (dated by TCRdb to the early 2020s). General notes on the study: Every convalescent patient had a positive nasal swab PCR test for SARS-CoV-2, with mild disease in 8 to 10 patients and severe disease in one. The convalescent cohort comprised six males and four females, including two Hispanic individuals, seven Caucasians, two Asians and one multiracial person. For stimulating the cultures, overlapping spike peptide pools were used, derived from SARS-CoV-2 as well as from the common cold coronaviruses HCoV-NL63, HCoV-OC43 and HCoV-229E. Post-vaccine blood samples were taken a median of roughly 72 days after the second vaccine dose, with a range of roughly 14 to 250 days. Participants received two doses of either the Pfizer-BioNTech BNT162b2 vaccine (n=8) or the Moderna mRNA-1273 vaccine (n=2). Control cultures used a CEFX viral epitope pool as positive control, an HIV-1 Nef peptide pool as negative control, or no peptide. Post-COVID blood samples were collected from convalescent patients a median of about 92 days after diagnosis, with a range of roughly 30 to 161 days. In ten to eleven COVID-19 convalescent patients and a handful of infection-naive healthy vaccine recipients, the spike-specific CD4+ TCR repertoire before mRNA vaccination was compared with the repertoire after mRNA vaccination.

Libraries were constructed by PCR. DNA from cultured CD4+ T cells underwent TCR sequencing with the Oncomine TCR Beta short-read assay at the Johns Hopkins FTIC core. Genomic DNA was extracted from the cultured CD4+ T cells with the QIAamp micro DNA kit. Oncomine TCR Beta libraries from cultured CD4+ T cells were pooled with unique dual indexes and sequenced on an Illumina iSeq 100. The study's processing was this. Non-productive sequences were removed, and CDR3s that did not start with C, did not end with F or W, or were shorter than 7 amino acids were discarded. The MANAFEST web application was used to identify antigen-specific clonotypes by comparing peptide-stimulated wells against reference wells and other culture wells. An FDR below 0.05, an odds ratio above 5, and a productive frequency above 0.1% in at least two of three replicate wells were required for clones to be considered positive. A clonotype counted as cross-reactive if it showed significant expansion both in the SARS-CoV-2 spike wells and in at least one common cold coronavirus spike condition. Using R version 3.6.1, CDR3 homology was evaluated through Levenshtein distances (stringdist) along with unrooted phylogenetic trees (ape). The public sequencing data were trimmed at Q25 with fastp and processed into clonotypes with MiXCR by TCRdb, which kept only in-frame beta chains. CDR3 protein sequences are deduplicated, and each keeps its most common genes and DNA. The V and J calls come from TCRdb's annotation, not from the publication. Here the sample has 6,100 or so distinct CDR3 sequences; about two fifths occur a single time. The ten top clones hold 11% of the sample.

Overall study results and their limits: Of the vaccine-specific clones found in convalescent patients, nearly all (304 of 307) were mono-reactive for SARS-CoV-2 spike instead of being cross-reactive with common cold coronaviruses. An increase in the median number of SARS-CoV-2-reactive clonotypes from 21 after infection to a few dozen after vaccination was observed, but the change was not found to be significant. Among the post-vaccine SARS-CoV-2-reactive clones in convalescent patients, a median approximately 86% showed up only after vaccination, which suggests vaccine-specific priming. The study included relatively few convalescent patients and did not analyze early timepoints after natural infection.

The CDR1 and CDR2 encoded by the germline V gene (reference sequence) are LNHNV and YYDKDF. V and J are truncated by 0 bases and 3 bases respectively, leaving an intervening sequence of 8 bases. The CDR3 goes from the cysteine to the phenylalanine over 14 residues. Only CDR3 DNA is held: 42 bases, read in frame from base 1. The chain joins TRBV15 to TRBJ1-1; the D gene is possibly TRBD1, with 5 bases matching. The sequencing input was CD4+ T cells from blood, cultured in vitro. The TCR sequence derives from a human donor who had recovered from COVID-19. The DNA sequence is as follows: TGTGCCACCAGCAGAGATGGCAGGGACACTGAAGCTTTCTTT. Translated, this gives CATSRDGRDTEAFF. This CDR3, with the reference TRBV15 and TRBJ1-1 proteins standing in past its ends, gives the full variable domain DAMVIQNPRYQVTQFGKPVTLSCSQTLNHNVMYWYQQKSSQAPKLLFHYYDKDFNNEADTPDNFQSRRPNTSFCFLDIRSPGLGDTAMYLCATSRDGRDTEAFFGQGTRLTVV.